The clone carrying this T cell receptor beta chain was recorded only once. Its antigen remains unidentified. The CDR3 has 10 residues. Looked up from germline, CDR1 is DFQATT and CDR2 is SNEGSKA (reference sequence). Trimming removed 5 bases from V and 6 bases from J, with 8 bases in between. The sample belongs to a study of CD4 T cells in relation to SARS-CoV-2 and coronaviruses. Study-level results: Memory recall responses, not primary responses primed in culture, are what the assay detects.

CD4+ T cells from unexposed donors were obtained before the COVID-19 pandemic (2011-2018). Clones were read by immunoSEQ multiplex PCR, and TCRdb kept only the in-frame ones, dropping some. The sample has tens of thousands of clones, over 90% seen once. The chain is built from TRBV20-1 and TRBJ2-7; the D is unclear. Sequenced sample: naive CD4+ T cells from PBMCs. Subset here: naive CD4+ T cells isolated by negative enrichment. The source of this sequence is a human donor in good health. The CDR3 DNA reads TGCAGTGCTGCGCCGGCCGAGCAGTACTTC. Protein: CSAAPAEQYF.